This passage covers 13 T cell receptor beta chains from one sample sequenced in a study of cytomegalovirus exposure and HLA in healthy donors. The PCR made use of 60 Vbeta and 13 Jbeta primers. Repertoires were generated with immunoSEQ multiplex PCR, while TCRdb's copy carries only in-frame clones and drops some. The sample lists about 120,000 clones, 77% occurring once. The sample consisted of PBMCs. The receptor source for this set is a man between 18 and 35 years old in good health and CMV-seropositive.

The genes are TRBV7-9 and TRBJ1-1; D call uncertain. Deletions cut 5 bases from V and 4 bases from J, with 8 bases between. This CDR3 region has 12 residues. Germline V gene lookup returns CDR1 SEHNR and CDR2 FQNEAQ (reference sequence). CDR3 DNA: TGTGCCAGCAGCCGCGGGGTCACTGAAGCTTTCTTT. Protein product: CASSRGVTEAFF.

The V and J genes are TRBV4-1 and TRBJ1-3, with D uncertain. This CDR3 region has 15 residues. V was trimmed by 0 bases and J by 0 bases, leaving 6 bases between them. Looked up from germline, CDR1 is MGHRA and CDR2 is YSYEKL. The CDR3 region is CASSQEQHSGNTIYF. The CDR3 nucleotides are TGCGCCAGCAGCCAAGAACAGCACTCTGGAAACACCATATATTTT.

The V gene is TRBV7-9, the J gene TRBJ1-1, with a possible D match to TRBD1 (5 bases). Between the trimmed V and J ends, which lost 5 bases and 1 base, there was a span of 11 bases. The CDR3 sequence is 14 residues long. CDR1 is SEHNR and CDR2 is FQNEAQ in the germline V gene (reference sequence). CDR3 sequence reads: CASSRGTANTEAFF. The CDR3 bases are TGTGCCAGCAGCCGCGGGACGGCGAACACTGAAGCTTTCTTT.

The V and J genes are TRBV27 and TRBJ1-2, with TRBD1 as a possible D gene (6 bases). V was pared by 5 bases and J by 3 bases, with 10 bases between. Germline lookup yields CDR1 MNHEY and CDR2 SMNVEV (reference sequence). The CDR3 runs to 13 residues. The DNA of the CDR3 is TGTGCCAGCAGTCATCAGGGGCACTATGGCTACACCTTC. Amino acids: CASSHQGHYGYTF.

With regard to this clone: The junction departs from the called germline gene at one end, perhaps through a read error. The J gene is TRBJ2-4, the V gene TRBV5-4; 7 bases align to TRBD1. The CDR3 length is 16 residues. Germline assignment: CDR1 SGHNT and CDR2 YYREEE (reference sequence). CDR3 DNA sequence: TGTGCCAGCAGCCAAGGACAGGCCGTAGCCAAAAACAGTCAGTACTTC. Its protein is CASSQGQAVAKNSQYF.

Concerning this clone itself: Within the sample, other DNA sequences also encode this same CDR3. The rearrangement links TRBV9 to TRBJ2-1, with a tentative D call TRBD2 (7 bases). The V gene's germline CDR1 is SGDLS and CDR2 YYNGEE. CDR3 size: 15 residues. V was trimmed by 0 bases and J by 2 bases, leaving 9 bases between them. This CDR3 is CASSVGGGPYNEQFF. DNA of the CDR3: TGTGCCAGCAGCGTAGGGGGGGGCCCCTACAATGAGCAGTTCTTC.

This chain links TRBV12-5 with TRBJ2-3; possible D gene TRBD1, 6 bases. The CDR3 sequence is 18 residues long. The V end lost 4 bases, the J end lost 3 bases, and 23 bases lay between the germline ends. In germline, CDR1 is LGHNT, CDR2 FRNRAP. CDR3 amino acids: CASGSPSKGDKWTDTQYF. In DNA form, the CDR3 reads TGTGCTAGTGGTTCGCCCTCTAAGGGGGACAAATGGACAGATACGCAGTATTTT.

The chain recombines TRBV25-1 with TRBJ1-1, with 8 bases that match TRBD1. The CDR3 totals 14 residues. Germline CDR1 and CDR2: MGHDK and SYGVNS. Unmatched junction bases numbered 4, after V lost 4 bases and J lost 3 bases. CDR3 sequence reads: CASSGDRWDTEAFF. CDR3 sequence (DNA): TGTGCCAGCAGTGGGGACAGGTGGGACACTGAAGCTTTCTTT.

The sample holds one count of this clone. The rearrangement uses TRBV6-5 and TRBJ1-1; TRBD1 is a possible D gene (5 bases). The CDR3 runs to 15 residues. Per germline, CDR1 MNHEY and CDR2 SVGAGI. With 0 bases removed from V and 0 bases from J, the gap between germline ends came to 8 bases. CDR3 in amino acids: CASSYSPRVNTEAFF. CDR3 nucleotide sequence: TGTGCCAGCAGTTACTCCCCCAGGGTGAACACTGAAGCTTTCTTT.

The rearrangement links TRBV13 to TRBJ2-3; TRBD2 matches at 7 bases. CDR1 is PRHDT and CDR2 is FYEKMQ in the germline V gene (reference sequence). The CDR3 consists of 16 residues. With 5 bases clipped from V and 3 bases from J, the junction kept 11 bases outside the gene matches. The CDR3 loop reads CASSPSRGGPTDTQYF. CDR3 DNA sequence: TGTGCCAGCAGCCCTTCTAGGGGAGGGCCGACAGATACGCAGTATTTT.

Points on this clone: An end of the junction differs from the germline gene, which may be a read error. The V and J genes are TRBV7-6 and TRBJ2-6, with a tentative D call TRBD1 (5 bases). This CDR3 region has 17 residues. Germline V gene lookup returns CDR1 SGHVS and CDR2 FNYEAQ. For the CDR3, the DNA is TGTGCCAGCAGCTTAGTCACCTCAATCTCTGGGGCCAACGGCCTGACTTTC. The encoded protein is CASSLVTSISGANGLTF.

The gene calls are TRBV7-2 and TRBJ2-2, with 8 bases aligning to TRBD1. CDR3 length equals 14 residues. After removal of 5 bases from V and 4 bases from J, the junction contained 3 bases not matched to a gene. Germline lookup yields CDR1 SGHTA and CDR2 FQGNSA. CDR3 loop: CASSQDRATGELFF. CDR3 DNA: TGTGCCAGCAGCCAGGACAGGGCCACCGGGGAGCTGTTTTTT.

V gene TRBV4-1 combines with J gene TRBJ1-5, with D uncertain. Trimming took off 0 bases at V and 10 bases at J, with 16 bases between the two ends. The CDR3 is made up of 15 amino acids. The germline gives CDR1 MGHRA, CDR2 YSYEKL. Here the CDR3 reads CASSQDLVVAGPQHF. CDR3 nucleotides: TGCGCCAGCAGCCAAGATCTTGTAGTAGCCGGACCCCAGCATTTT.